The next 13 T cell receptor beta chains were all read from a single sample in a study of blood T cell repertoires in COVID-19. Using immunoSEQ multiplex PCR, the repertoire was profiled, and TCRdb retains in-frame clones only, with some absent. The sample contains some 66,000 clones, approximately 93% of which appear only once. Specimen: peripheral blood. These receptors were obtained from a man aged 70 or older with active COVID-19.

This chain joins TRBV6-5 and TRBJ2-1, with D possibly TRBD1 on 5 matching bases. This CDR3 comprises 13 residues. Germline V gene data show CDR1 as MNHEY and CDR2 as SVGAGI. Trimming removed 7 bases at V and 7 bases at J, with 14 bases between. The CDR3 region has the DNA TGTGCCAGCAAAGAGACAGCCCGGAATGAGCAGTTCTTC. This sequence encodes CASKETARNEQFF.

The V call is TRBV12-3 or TRBV12-4, the J call TRBJ1-2; possibly TRBD1 for D (5 bases). The CDR3 has 13 residues. Trimming left V 7 bases short and J 8 bases short, with 17 bases between. CDR3 bases: TGTGCCAGCACTGAGGGAGGGGCTAACGGCTACACCTTC. This sequence encodes CASTEGGANGYTF.

The CDR3 loop is CASSQDRRITDTQYF. The CDR3 DNA is TGTGCCAGCAGCCAAGATCGGAGAATCACAGATACGCAGTATTTT. The chain recombines TRBV4-2 with TRBJ2-3; D is uncertain. There are 15 residues in the CDR3. Germline CDR1 and CDR2: LGHNA and YNFKEQ. V gave up 0 bases and J gave up 2 bases, with 9 bases separating them.

The rearrangement links TRBV11-2 to TRBJ2-3; TRBD1 is a possible D gene (6 bases). This CDR3 comprises 16 residues. Germline V CDR1 and CDR2: SGHAT, FQNNGV. Trimming stripped 5 bases from V and 1 base from J, with 16 bases between. The CDR3 loop reads CASSPPRGSGTDTQYF. DNA of the CDR3: TGTGCCAGCAGCCCCCCCAGGGGCTCGGGCACAGATACGCAGTATTTT.

This chain uses TRBV4-1 with TRBJ1-6; D gene ambiguous. V lost 0 bases, J lost 7 bases, and 13 bases lay in between. The CDR3 has 16 amino acids. The germline gives CDR1 MGHRA, CDR2 YSYEKL. The CDR3 sequence is CASSQDTLGGNSPLHF. CDR3 nucleotide sequence: TGCGCCAGCAGCCAAGACACTCTCGGAGGGAATTCACCCCTCCACTTT.

CDR3 sequence: CASSLDVFRGRGEKLFF. For the CDR3, the DNA is TGTGCCAGCAGCTTAGACGTTTTCAGGGGCCGAGGTGAAAAACTGTTTTTT. The rearrangement links TRBV7-8 to TRBJ1-4, with D perhaps matching TRBD1 (6 bases). The germline V gene has CDR1 SGHVS and CDR2 FQNEAQ. Trimming took 1 base from V and 7 from J, leaving 19 bases between them. The CDR3 is 17 amino acids.

The chain has TRBV28 and TRBJ1-2; D perhaps matches TRBD1 (6 bases). The CDR3 totals 16 residues. Trimming took off 7 bases at V and 2 bases at J, with 20 bases between the two ends. From germline, CDR1 is MDHEN and CDR2 SYDVKM. CDR3 nucleotides: TGTGCCAGCACCCTTGGGGGCGGGGGCGCGAACTATGGCTACACCTTC. This gives the protein CASTLGGGGANYGYTF.

The chain couples TRBV12-5 to TRBJ1-2; D ambiguous. Germline lookup yields CDR1 LGHNT and CDR2 FRNRAP. V was pared by 2 bases and J by 3 bases, with 16 bases between. This CDR3 is 16 amino acids long. The chain's CDR3 is CASGLSIPSLHYGYTF. In DNA form, the CDR3 reads TGTGCTAGTGGTTTGTCCATCCCTAGTCTCCACTATGGCTACACCTTC.

The chain joins TRBV2 to TRBJ1-2, with TRBD1 matching 8 bases. The germline gives CDR1 SNHLY, CDR2 FYNNEI. The CDR3 loop spans 13 amino acids. After removal of 6 bases from V and 7 bases from J, the junction contained 7 bases not matched to a gene. The CDR3 DNA reads TGTGCCAGCAGGACGGACAGGGACTCTGGCTACACCTTC. Encoded protein: CASRTDRDSGYTF. Combining the CDR3 with reference TRBV2 and TRBJ1-2 gives the whole variable domain EPEVTQTPSHQVTQMGQEVILRCVPISNHLYFYWYRQILGQKVEFLVSFYNNEISEKSEIFDDQFSVERPDGSNFTLKIRSTKLEDSAMYFCASRTDRDSGYTFGSGTRLTVV.

The chain links TRBV19 to TRBJ2-7; a weak D match, TRBD1 (5 bases). CDR3 length: 13 residues. CDR1 is LNHDA, CDR2 SQIVND, per germline (reference sequence). Trimming removed 5 bases at V and 6 bases at J, with 14 bases between. CDR3 sequence (DNA): TGTGCCAGTAGTCGCCCAGGGTTCCGCGAGCAGTACTTC. It codes for CASSRPGFREQYF.

The chain joins TRBV4-1 to TRBJ1-1; the D is unclear. V dropped 0 bases and J dropped 5 bases, with 13 bases sitting between them. Germline V lookup: CDR1 MGHRA, CDR2 YSYEKL. This CDR3 comprises 15 residues. The CDR3, as DNA: TGCGCCAGCAGCCAAGAACCCAGGCGAATTACTGAAGCTTTCTTT. Translated: CASSQEPRRITEAFF.

V gene TRBV6-5 combines with J gene TRBJ2-7; 8 positions agree with TRBD1. J gave up 3 bases and V 5 bases, and 6 bases lay outside the gene matches. Germline CDR1 reads MNHEY; CDR2 reads SVGAGI. The CDR3 extends over 14 amino acids. The CDR3 here is CASSPGQGNYEQYV. In nucleotides, the CDR3 is TGTGCCAGCAGTCCCGGACAGGGAAACTACGAGCAGTACGTC.

This clone has a handful of counts. The chain is built from TRBV20-1 and TRBJ1-6, with no clear D. V shed 6 bases and J shed 9 bases, with 9 bases lying between them. CDR3 length equals 11 residues. CDR1 is DFQATT and CDR2 is SNEGSKA in the germline V gene (reference sequence). CDR3: CSATYGSPLHF. The CDR3 bases are TGCAGTGCAACCTATGGTTCACCCCTCCACTTT.